These 28 T cell receptor beta chains were all obtained from the same sample, sequenced in a study of beta chain features in type 1 diabetes. Isolated RNA was reverse transcribed in full, so expressed TCRB transcripts were sequenced. The data were produced by immunoSEQ multiplex PCR, yet TCRdb's version contains in-frame clones alone and is incomplete. Among about half a million clones listed, around 10% were seen once. Sequencing was carried out using naive CD4+ T cells from blood. These TCRs come from a woman aged 18-29 years in good health.

The chain has TRBV7-2 and TRBJ2-5; D is possibly TRBD1 or TRBD2 (5 bases each). Germline CDR1 SGHTA, CDR2 FQGNSA. The CDR3 runs 14 residues. Trimming stripped 4 bases from V and 3 bases from J, with 12 bases between. The CDR3 spells CASSSPGREETQYF. The CDR3 coding sequence is TGTGCCAGCAGCTCCCCAGGGAGAGAAGAGACCCAGTACTTC.

This clone was seen a handful of times. The J gene is TRBJ2-4, the V gene TRBV10-3, with D uncertain. The CDR3 loop spans 15 amino acids. Trimming took off 2 bases at V and 6 bases at J, with 14 bases between the two ends. Germline V gene data show CDR1 as ENHRY and CDR2 as SYGVKD. CDR3 in amino acids: CAISESVTLGNIQYF. DNA for the CDR3: TGTGCCATCAGTGAGAGCGTGACTCTAGGAAACATTCAGTACTTC.

The chain employs TRBV2 and TRBJ2-1; 8 nucleotides align to TRBD2. The germline V gene has CDR1 SNHLY and CDR2 FYNNEI. The CDR3 extends over 18 amino acids. The trim removed 6 bases at V and 0 bases at J, leaving 13 bases unmatched. The CDR3 spells CASRQASGPLSSYNEQFF. The CDR3 DNA sequence: TGTGCCAGCAGGCAGGCTAGCGGGCCCTTAAGCTCCTACAATGAGCAGTTCTTC.

The rearrangement links TRBV9 to TRBJ2-1, with 9 bases matching TRBD2. Unmatched junction bases numbered 2, after V lost 0 bases and J lost 4 bases. There are 15 residues in the CDR3. The germline gives CDR1 SGDLS, CDR2 YYNGEE. CDR3 protein: CASSVDLAGYNEQFF. CDR3 in DNA: TGTGCCAGCAGCGTAGATCTAGCGGGGTACAATGAGCAGTTCTTC.

The J gene is TRBJ2-3, the V gene TRBV5-4; TRBD1 aligns across 8 bases. V dropped 5 bases and J dropped 1; count of bases not matched to a gene: 9. CDR3 length: 16 amino acids. Germline V lookup: CDR1 SGHNT, CDR2 YYREEE (reference sequence). For the CDR3, the DNA is TGTGCCAGCAGATCAGACAGGGGAAGGCGCACAGATACGCAGTATTTT. This codes for CASRSDRGRRTDTQYF.

This clone was counted a few times. This chain links TRBV15 with TRBJ1-5; D uncertain. The CDR3 covers 14 residues. Between the trimmed V and J ends, which lost 0 bases and 5 bases, there was a span of 8 bases. From germline, CDR1 is LNHNV and CDR2 YYDKDF (reference sequence). CDR3 coding DNA: TGTGCCACCAGCAGAGATTTGGAAGATCAGCCCCAGCATTTT. It specifies CATSRDLEDQPQHF.

This clone appeared a few times. The chain uses TRBV2 and TRBJ2-2; D is unresolved. The CDR3 extends over 14 amino acids. CDR1 is SNHLY, CDR2 FYNNEI, per germline. V shed 4 bases and J shed 3 bases, with 9 bases lying between them. CDR3 sequence reads: CASSVGRHTGELFF. The CDR3, as DNA: TGTGCCAGCAGTGTAGGCCGACACACCGGGGAGCTGTTTTTT.

The genes are TRBV5-1 and TRBJ2-5, with TRBD1 matching 9 bases. CDR1 and CDR2 from the germline V gene are SGHRS and YFSETQ. With V trimmed by 4 bases and J by 2 bases, 6 bases remained unmatched. CDR3 length equals 15 residues. The chain's CDR3 is CASSTGTGTQETQYF. CDR3 in DNA: TGCGCCAGCAGCACCGGGACAGGGACACAAGAGACCCAGTACTTC. Looking up the rest from reference TRBV5-1 and TRBJ2-5 gives the full variable domain: KAGVTQTPRYLIKTRGQQVTLSCSPISGHRSVSWYQQTPGQGLQFLFEYFSETQRNKGNFPGRFSGRQFSNSRSEMNVSTLELGDSALYLCASSTGTGTQETQYFGPGTRLLVL.

This clone has a handful of counts. V usage is TRBV9 and J usage is TRBJ2-1, with 9 bases matching TRBD1. Looked up from germline, CDR1 is SGDLS and CDR2 is YYNGEE. The length of the CDR3 is 15 residues. With 0 bases clipped from V and 4 bases from J, the junction kept 2 bases outside the gene matches. In nucleotides, the CDR3 is TGTGCCAGCAGCGTAGTGGGACAGGGATACAATGAGCAGTTCTTC. Protein sequence: CASSVVGQGYNEQFF.

This clone came up a few times. V gene TRBV9 combines with J gene TRBJ2-5, with D possibly TRBD1 on 6 matching bases. Germline V gene data show CDR1 as SGDLS and CDR2 as YYNGEE. The V gene lost 0 bases and the J gene lost 7 bases, with 16 bases spanning the gap. The CDR3 totals 15 residues. CDR3: CASSVGPDRSRTQYF. CDR3 DNA: TGTGCCAGCAGCGTAGGCCCAGACAGGTCACGGACCCAGTACTTC.

This rearrangement joins TRBV5-1 to TRBJ2-1; 11 nucleotides line up with TRBD1. The germline V gene has CDR1 SGHRS and CDR2 YFSETQ. Trimming took 4 bases from V and 10 from J; bases not matched to a gene: 10. There are 15 residues in the CDR3. CDR3 protein: CASSPGTGGLMEQFF. In nucleotides, the CDR3 is TGCGCCAGCAGCCCCGGGACAGGGGGGTTGATGGAGCAGTTCTTC. The full variable domain, completed using reference TRBV5-1 and TRBJ2-1, is KAGVTQTPRYLIKTRGQQVTLSCSPISGHRSVSWYQQTPGQGLQFLFEYFSETQRNKGNFPGRFSGRQFSNSRSEMNVSTLELGDSALYLCASSPGTGGLMEQFFGPGTRLTVL.

V is TRBV18 and J is TRBJ2-7; TRBD1 matches 8 bases. Germline values: CDR1 KGHSH, CDR2 LQKENI. Trimming removed 6 bases from V and 7 bases from J; junction bases left unmatched: 2. CDR3 length equals 11 residues. The CDR3 DNA is TGTGCCAGCTCGACAGGGGTTGAGCAGTACGTC. Translated: CASSTGVEQYV.

The CDR3 here is CASSEGGAIYYEQYV. CDR3 in DNA: TGTGCCAGCAGTGAAGGGGGGGCGATCTACTACGAGCAGTACGTC. The genes are TRBV6-1 and TRBJ2-7; perhaps D is TRBD1 or TRBD2 (6 bases each). The germline CDR1 and CDR2 sequences are MNHNS and SASEGT. With 1 base removed from V and 3 bases from J, the gap between germline ends came to 13 bases. The CDR3 covers 15 residues.

This clone turned up a few times. V and J are TRBV4-3 and TRBJ1-4, with unresolved D. This CDR3 spans 16 amino acids. Per the germline V gene, CDR1 is LGHNA and CDR2 is YSLEER. The V and J ends lost 0 bases and 0 bases respectively, with 8 bases between them. CDR3 bases: TGCGCCAGCAGCCAAGATAGGCAGGCAACTAATGAAAAACTGTTTTTT. This encodes CASSQDRQATNEKLFF.

This clone was counted only a few times. This chain links TRBV13 with TRBJ2-6; D unclear. V lost 3 bases and J lost 0, with 6 bases in between. This CDR3 comprises 15 residues. Germline lookup yields CDR1 PRHDT and CDR2 FYEKMQ (reference sequence). CDR3 sequence: CASSLQGSGANVLTF. The CDR3 region has the DNA TGTGCCAGCAGCTTGCAAGGCTCTGGGGCCAACGTCCTGACTTTC.

This sequence joins TRBV15 and TRBJ1-1; D is undetermined. Germline V gene lookup returns CDR1 LNHNV and CDR2 YYDKDF (reference sequence). The CDR3 spans 15 residues. With 0 bases removed from V and 1 base from J, the gap between germline ends came to 9 bases. CDR3 region: CATSRDKKRNTEAFF. CDR3 coding DNA: TGTGCCACCAGCAGAGATAAGAAGAGGAACACTGAAGCTTTCTTT.

The table lists this clone with a few counts. This chain uses TRBV14 with TRBJ2-3; TRBD2 agrees at 10 bases. The germline gives CDR1 SGHDN, CDR2 FVKESK. The CDR3 length is 16 residues. V shed 0 bases and J 6 bases; nucleotides not matched to a gene: 6. The CDR3 protein is CASSQETLAGMDTQYF. The CDR3 region has the DNA TGTGCCAGCAGCCAAGAAACACTAGCGGGAATGGATACGCAGTATTTT.

The rearrangement links TRBV18 to TRBJ2-1; no definite D call. CDR1 and CDR2 from the germline V gene are KGHSH and LQKENI. The length of the CDR3 is 12 residues. V was trimmed by 2 bases and J by 9 bases, leaving 8 bases between them. CDR3 region: CASSPSWSEQFF. CDR3 in DNA: TGTGCCAGCTCACCATCGTGGAGTGAGCAGTTCTTC. The full variable domain, completed using reference TRBV18 and TRBJ2-1, is NAGVMQNPRHLVRRRGQEARLRCSPMKGHSHVYWYRQLPEEGLKFMVYLQKENIIDESGMPKERFSAEFPKEGPSILRIQQVVRGDSAAYFCASSPSWSEQFFGPGTRLTVL.

The chain is built from TRBV5-1 and TRBJ2-5; 9 positions match TRBD1. The CDR3 sequence is 15 residues long. Trimming at V came to 2 bases and at J to 4 bases, leaving 6 bases not matched to a gene. Looked up from germline, CDR1 is SGHRS and CDR2 is YFSETQ. The CDR3 DNA sequence: TGCGCCAGCAGCTTCCCGGCGACAGGGGGAGAGACCCAGTACTTC. Translated: CASSFPATGGETQYF.

This clone was observed a handful of times. The chain uses TRBV28 and TRBJ1-1, with D possibly matching TRBD1 (5 bases). The CDR3 is made up of 16 amino acids. Germline values: CDR1 MDHEN, CDR2 SYDVKM. V shed 5 bases and J shed 8 bases, with 24 bases lying between them. CDR3 in amino acids: CASSSKHVGIGGEAFF. The CDR3 nucleotides read TGTGCCAGCAGTAGCAAACATGTGGGGATTGGGGGAGAAGCTTTCTTT.

As to this clone: A much larger clone differs from this one at a single base, so this may be a read error. V and J are TRBV30 and TRBJ2-6; D possibly corresponds to TRBD1 (6 bases). The CDR3 runs 16 residues. Trimming shortened V by 1 base and J by 0 bases, and 10 bases separated the two germline ends. Looked up from germline, CDR1 is GTSNPN and CDR2 is SVGIG (reference sequence). The CDR3 loop reads CAWSEDRYSGANVLTF. The DNA of the CDR3 is TGTGCCTGGAGTGAAGACAGGTACTCTGGGGCCAACGTCCTGACTTTC.

As DNA, the CDR3 is TGTGCCAGCAGTTACCAGACCAACGGCGGCTACACCTTC. Protein sequence: CASSYQTNGGYTF. The chain couples TRBV6-5 to TRBJ1-2; D is uncertain. This CDR3 contains 13 residues. V dropped 2 bases and J dropped 8 bases, with 12 bases sitting between them. Germline V gene sequence: CDR1 MNHEY, CDR2 SVGAGI.

The chain uses TRBV29-1 and TRBJ1-5, with 7 bases identical to TRBD1. Germline values: CDR1 SQVTM, CDR2 ANQGSEA. This CDR3 has 13 residues. The ends lost 7 bases at V and 1 base at J; junction bases unmatched: 4. DNA for the CDR3: TGCAGCGCAGGGGGGGTGAGCAATCAGCCCCAGCATTTT. This codes for CSAGGVSNQPQHF.

This clone was counted between two and nine times. The chain couples TRBV4-3 to TRBJ2-3, with D unclear. Germline-derived CDR1 and CDR2 are LGHNA and YSLEER. V was shortened by 0 bases and J by 6 bases, with 10 bases between the two germline ends. This CDR3 comprises 14 residues. The CDR3 nucleotides are TGCGCCAGCAGCCAAGACCCTCATCGGGATACGCAGTATTTT. It yields the protein CASSQDPHRDTQYF.

This clone was seen a few times. The chain has TRBV10-3 and TRBJ1-2; the D is unclear. Between the trimmed V and J ends, which lost 2 bases and 3 bases, there was a span of 7 bases. CDR1 ENHRY and CDR2 SYGVKD come from the germline V gene. CDR3 length: 13 amino acids. The CDR3 loop is CAISEEVDYGYTF. In DNA form, the CDR3 reads TGTGCCATCAGTGAGGAGGTTGACTATGGCTACACCTTC.

Remarks on this clone: The sample holds other DNA sequences that translate to the same CDR3. The V and J genes are TRBV30 and TRBJ2-5; D remains unclear. The CDR3 has 15 residues. V was cut by 1 base and J by 5 bases, with 17 bases left in between. Germline V gene lookup returns CDR1 GTSNPN and CDR2 SVGIG (reference sequence). The CDR3 nucleotides read TGTGCCTGGAGTGGAATGGGTCTCCTCGGTGAGACCCAGTACTTC. Its protein is CAWSGMGLLGETQYF.

This clone turned up a few times. This sequence joins TRBV4-2 and TRBJ2-3, with D perhaps TRBD2 (5 bases). Looked up from germline, CDR1 is LGHNA and CDR2 is YNFKEQ. The CDR3 runs 15 residues. Deletions cut 4 bases from V and 6 bases from J, with 17 bases between. CDR3 DNA sequence: TGTGCCAGCAGCCTCCAGGACTCTACGCGCGATACGCAGTATTTT. Protein sequence: CASSLQDSTRDTQYF.

This clone showed up just a few times. The rearrangement links TRBV9 to TRBJ2-6, with 8 bases lining up with TRBD1. V was pared by 1 base and J by 2 bases, with 8 bases of the junction left unmatched. There are 18 residues in the CDR3. Germline lookup yields CDR1 SGDLS and CDR2 YYNGEE. The CDR3 loop is CASSVSQGAPPGANVLTF. Here the CDR3 DNA reads TGTGCCAGCAGCGTAAGCCAGGGGGCGCCCCCTGGGGCCAACGTCCTGACTTTC.